These 14 T cell receptor beta chains came from one sample sequenced in a study of T cells in localized non-small cell lung cancer. Libraries were prepared by immunoSEQ multiplex PCR; TCRdb keeps only in-frame clonotypes and omits some of them. The data show under 9,500 clones, under 95% seen once. Sequencing was performed on peripheral blood, taken before any cancer treatment. Every receptor here comes from a woman aged 35 to 70 with stage I squamous cell lung carcinoma.

The CDR3 DNA reads TGCAGTGCTAGAGGGCGGGTCGGAGCTTTCTTT. This encodes CSARGRVGAFF. V usage is TRBV20-1 and J usage is TRBJ1-1; D unresolved. V was clipped by 1 base and J by 10 bases, with 10 bases between them. This CDR3 comprises 11 residues. Germline V gene sequence: CDR1 DFQATT, CDR2 SNEGSKA (reference sequence).

The chain combines TRBV11-3 with TRBJ2-7, with a tentative D call TRBD1 (5 bases). The V and J ends lost 5 bases and 5 bases respectively, with 13 bases between them. The CDR3 extends over 13 amino acids. CDR1 SGHNT and CDR2 YENEEA come from the germline V gene. The CDR3 DNA reads as TGTGCCAGCAGCCTGGCAGGGTACGACGAGCAGTACTTC. This gives the protein CASSLAGYDEQYF. Full variable domain (outside the CDR3, taken from reference TRBV11-3 and TRBJ2-7): EAGVVQSPRYKIIEKKQPVAFWCNPISGHNTLYWYLQNLGQGPELLIRYENEEAVDDSQLPKDRFSAERLKGVDSTLKIQPAELGDSAVYLCASSLAGYDEQYFGPGTRLTVT.

The chain's CDR3 is CASNFGGRDGYTF. CDR3 nucleotide sequence: TGTGCCAGCAACTTCGGGGGGCGGGATGGCTACACCTTC. The rearrangement links TRBV9 to TRBJ1-2; D perhaps matches TRBD1 (6 bases). CDR3 length: 13 residues. Looked up from germline, CDR1 is SGDLS and CDR2 is YYNGEE. Trimming took 6 bases from V and 6 from J, leaving 15 bases between them.

The rearrangement joins TRBV12-5 to TRBJ1-6; no reliable D call. V was shortened by 5 bases and J by 10 bases, with 12 bases between the two germline ends. Per the germline V gene, CDR1 is LGHNT and CDR2 is FRNRAP. The CDR3 covers 13 residues. The chain's CDR3 is CASGQTSESPLHF. Here the CDR3 DNA reads TGTGCTAGTGGTCAAACCTCGGAGTCACCCCTCCACTTT.

The chain couples TRBV30 to TRBJ1-2, with 7 positions matching TRBD1. V shed 2 bases, J shed 2 bases, and the junction held 8 bases outside the gene matches. Germline CDR1 is GTSNPN and CDR2 is SVGIG (reference sequence). This CDR3 is 15 amino acids long. In nucleotides, the CDR3 is TGTGCCTGGAGTCCGCAGACGACAGGGAACTATGGCTACACCTTC. Amino acids: CAWSPQTTGNYGYTF.

The chain combines TRBV30 with TRBJ2-5, with 16 bases fitting TRBD2. The V gene's germline CDR1 is GTSNPN and CDR2 SVGIG (reference sequence). This CDR3 has 19 amino acids. With V trimmed by 1 base and J by 7 bases, 15 bases remained unmatched. The DNA for the CDR3 is TGTGCCTGGAGTGGCTTTTCCCCGGGACTAGCGGGGGGGTTGGGGACCCAGTACTTC. It specifies CAWSGFSPGLAGGLGTQYF.

The V call is TRBV9, the J call TRBJ2-6, with D perhaps TRBD1 (6 bases). Trimming removed 3 bases at V and 4 bases at J, with 14 bases between. CDR1 SGDLS and CDR2 YYNGEE come from the germline V gene. This CDR3 is 16 amino acids long. The CDR3 loop reads CASSAPQGSGANVLTF. The DNA for the CDR3 is TGTGCCAGCAGCGCCCCACAGGGTTCAGGGGCCAACGTCCTGACTTTC.

This clone was observed once. This chain links TRBV4-1 with TRBJ2-3; perhaps TRBD2 as D (7 bases). The CDR3 spans 18 residues. Trimming removed 1 base at V and 1 base at J, with 18 bases between. The germline CDR1 and CDR2 sequences are MGHRA and YSYEKL. DNA for the CDR3: TGCGCCAGCAGCCAAGCCTTGACGGCGGGGGCCCGCACAGATACGCAGTATTTT. This gives the protein CASSQALTAGARTDTQYF.

The chain has TRBV7-2 and TRBJ1-3; D remains ambiguous. Trimming removed 1 base at V and 2 bases at J, with 12 bases between. Germline V gives CDR1 SGHTA, CDR2 FQGNSA. The CDR3 is made up of 16 amino acids. This CDR3 is CASSLELGIAGNTIYF. The CDR3 DNA reads as TGTGCCAGCAGCTTAGAATTGGGGATAGCTGGAAACACCATATATTTT. Combining the CDR3 with reference TRBV7-2 and TRBJ1-3 gives the whole variable domain GAGVSQSPSNKVTEKGKDVELRCDPISGHTALYWYRQSLGQGLEFLIYFQGNSAPDKSGLPSDRFSAERTGGSVSTLTIQRTQQEDSAVYLCASSLELGIAGNTIYFGEGSWLTVV.

The chain uses TRBV9 and TRBJ2-7; 8 bases are shared with TRBD2. The germline V gene has CDR1 SGDLS and CDR2 YYNGEE. The trim removed 3 bases at V and 6 bases at J, leaving 11 bases unmatched. There are 15 residues in the CDR3. CDR3 loop: CASSGSGTRASEQYF. As DNA, the CDR3 is TGTGCCAGCAGCGGGTCTGGGACTAGGGCCAGCGAGCAGTACTTC.

V is TRBV7-9 and J is TRBJ2-3, with 9 bases identical to TRBD2. CDR1 SEHNR and CDR2 FQNEAQ come from the germline V gene (reference sequence). The CDR3 totals 17 residues. The junction had 6 bases not matched to a gene; V was cut back by 2 bases and J by 0 bases. CDR3 coding DNA: TGTGCCAGCAGCTTAAGGGTAGCGGGGGTTAGCACAGATACGCAGTATTTT. This translates into CASSLRVAGVSTDTQYF.

This chain uses TRBV7-2 with TRBJ2-2, with 10 bases that match TRBD2. Germline CDR1 and CDR2: SGHTA and FQGNSA. CDR3 length equals 16 residues. With V trimmed by 3 bases and J by 6 bases, 7 bases remained unmatched. CDR3 bases: TGTGCCAGCAGCTTTAATAGCGGGGGGAATTCCGGGGAGCTGTTTTTT. It translates to CASSFNSGGNSGELFF.

The V call is TRBV5-6, the J call TRBJ2-2; D uncertain. The CDR3 is 18 amino acids. Germline V lookup: CDR1 SGHDT, CDR2 YYEEEE. V was pared by 0 bases and J by 2 bases, with 17 bases between. The CDR3 nucleotides read TGTGCCAGCAGCTTGGTTCCCCATGGCGCGTCCAACACCGGGGAGCTGTTTTTT. It translates to CASSLVPHGASNTGELFF.

The chain is built from TRBV11-2 and TRBJ1-2; tentatively, D is TRBD1 (5 bases). V was shortened by 2 bases and J by 8 bases, with 12 bases between the two germline ends. CDR1 and CDR2 from the germline V gene are SGHAT and FQNNGV. The CDR3 has 13 residues. The CDR3: CASSLNGANGYTF. The CDR3 DNA reads TGTGCCAGCAGCTTAAATGGGGCGAACGGCTACACCTTC.